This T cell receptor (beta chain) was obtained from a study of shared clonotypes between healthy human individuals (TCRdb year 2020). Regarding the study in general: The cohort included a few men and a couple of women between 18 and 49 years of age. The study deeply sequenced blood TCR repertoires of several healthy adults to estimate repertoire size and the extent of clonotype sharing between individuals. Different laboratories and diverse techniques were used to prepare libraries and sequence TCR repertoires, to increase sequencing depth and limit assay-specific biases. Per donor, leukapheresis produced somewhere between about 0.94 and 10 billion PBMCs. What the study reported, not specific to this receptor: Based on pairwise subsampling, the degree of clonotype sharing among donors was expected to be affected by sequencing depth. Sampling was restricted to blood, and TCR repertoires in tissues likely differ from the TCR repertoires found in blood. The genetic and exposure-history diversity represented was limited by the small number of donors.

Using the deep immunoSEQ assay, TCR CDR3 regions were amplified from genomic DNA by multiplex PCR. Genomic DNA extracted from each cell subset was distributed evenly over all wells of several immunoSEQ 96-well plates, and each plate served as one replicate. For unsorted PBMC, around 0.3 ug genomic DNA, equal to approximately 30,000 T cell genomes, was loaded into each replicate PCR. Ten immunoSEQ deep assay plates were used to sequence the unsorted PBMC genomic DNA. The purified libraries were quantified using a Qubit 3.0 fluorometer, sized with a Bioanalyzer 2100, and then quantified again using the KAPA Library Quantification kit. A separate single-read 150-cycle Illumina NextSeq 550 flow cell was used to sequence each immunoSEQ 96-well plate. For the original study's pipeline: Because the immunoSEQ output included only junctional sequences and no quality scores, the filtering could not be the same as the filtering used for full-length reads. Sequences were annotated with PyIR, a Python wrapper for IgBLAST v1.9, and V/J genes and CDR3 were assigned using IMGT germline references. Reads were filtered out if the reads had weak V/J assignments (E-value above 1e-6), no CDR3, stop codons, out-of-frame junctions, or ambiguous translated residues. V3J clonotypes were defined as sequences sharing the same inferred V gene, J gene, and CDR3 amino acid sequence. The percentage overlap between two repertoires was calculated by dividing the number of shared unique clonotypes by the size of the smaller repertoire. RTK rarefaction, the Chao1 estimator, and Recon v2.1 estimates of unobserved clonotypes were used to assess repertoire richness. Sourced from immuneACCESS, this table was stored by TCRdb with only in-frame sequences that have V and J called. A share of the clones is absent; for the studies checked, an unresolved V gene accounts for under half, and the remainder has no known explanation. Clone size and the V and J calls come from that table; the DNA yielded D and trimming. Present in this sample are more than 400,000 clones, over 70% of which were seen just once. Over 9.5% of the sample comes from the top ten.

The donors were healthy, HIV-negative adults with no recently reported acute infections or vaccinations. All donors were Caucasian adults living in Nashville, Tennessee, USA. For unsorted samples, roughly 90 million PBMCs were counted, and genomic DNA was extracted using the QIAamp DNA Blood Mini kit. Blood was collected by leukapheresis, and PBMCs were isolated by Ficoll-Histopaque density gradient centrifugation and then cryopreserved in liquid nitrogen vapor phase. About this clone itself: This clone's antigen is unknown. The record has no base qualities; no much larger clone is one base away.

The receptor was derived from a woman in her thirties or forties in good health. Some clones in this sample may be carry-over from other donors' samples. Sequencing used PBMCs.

The CDR3 protein: CASSRSQDGELFF. The nucleotides read TGTGCCAGCAGCAGGAGTCAGGACGGGGAGCTGTTTTTT. The rearrangement joined TRBV7-9 to TRBJ2-2, with the D gene not confidently named. Taken from cysteine to phenylalanine, the CDR3 has 13 residues. The sequence is cut down to CDR3 DNA, 39 bases in frame from base 1. Trimming at the junction amounts to 5 bases on V and 7 bases on J, and the germline ends lie 11 bases apart. Taken from the germline V gene (reference sequence), the CDR1 and CDR2 loops are SEHNR and FQNEAQ. Extended through the reference TRBV7-9 and TRBJ2-2 proteins, this CDR3 yields the full variable domain: DTGVSQNPRHKITKRGQNVTFRCDPISEHNRLYWYRQTLGQGPEFLTYFQNEAQLEKSRLLSDRFSAERPKGSFSTLEIQRTEQGDSAMYLCASSRSQDGELFFGEGSRLTVL.